This TCR beta chain was obtained from a study of ipilimumab plus nivolumab after autologous stem cell transplantation. Study overall: Patients received a median of about five ipilimumab and about 8 nivolumab doses.

Through week 26, nivolumab 3 mg/kg IV was given weeks 1, 4, 7, 10, then biweekly. The assay was immunoSEQ multiplex PCR, and TCRdb's table has in-frame clones only and misses some. The sample lists around 84,000 clones, 75% to 85% occurring once. As concerns this clone: What it recognizes is unknown.

Study observations and caveats: TCR repertoire, Treg phenotype and gut microbiota reportedly support more study of this approach.

This CDR3 spans 14 amino acids. With 5 bases removed from V and 4 bases from J, the gap between germline ends came to 13 bases. Per germline, CDR1 MNHNY and CDR2 SVGAGI (reference sequence). This clonotype was sampled from a male donor with diffuse large B-cell lymphoma. The chain joins TRBV6-6 to TRBJ2-3; D may be TRBD2 (5 bases). Source: PBMCs, taken in a trial of ipilimumab plus nivolumab as post-transplant consolidation. In nucleotides, the CDR3 is TGTGCCAGCAGTAGTCAGGACTTCGCAGATACGCAGTATTTT. This encodes CASSSQDFADTQYF.